The clone carrying this TCR beta chain occurred a few times. After constant-region reverse-primer amplification, full-length variable regions underwent semi-nested PCR with Nested Universal Primer A. TCRdb re-derived calls from the 5' RACE reads in MiXCR, one entry per CDR3 protein. Among about 9,000 distinct CDR3 sequences listed, more than 40% were seen once. Cells sorted as Tregs were CD4+, CD25+ and CD127-/low. The CDR3 extends over 12 amino acids. The V end lost 4 bases, the J end lost 2 bases, and 6 bases lay between the germline ends. Germline V gene lookup returns CDR1 SGHDT and CDR2 YYEEEE. The sample comprised Tregs sorted from a lymph node. The source is a female donor with breast cancer. The chain is built from TRBV5-6 and TRBJ1-2; D is unclear. Here the CDR3 DNA reads TGTGCCAGCAGCCCTGGGAACTATGGCTACACCTTC. It specifies CASSPGNYGYTF.